These T cell receptor beta chains were read from a single sample in a study of blood T cell repertoires in COVID-19. TCRdb keeps only in-frame clones here, not all; method: immunoSEQ multiplex PCR. In the table there are 350,000 to 400,000 clones, 85% to 90% of which are singletons. The sample comprised PBMCs or T cells enriched from blood (not recorded which). These receptors came from a woman aged 25 to 39 who had recovered from COVID-19. Both conserved end residues are part of each CDR3. A D gene is named only where the DNA matches it firmly. The size of a clone is reported for some rows only, either as once, few or many, or as a class for expanded clones.

CDR3	DNA	J	size	D	V
CASTPRGLETQYF	TGTGCCAGCACGCCGCGGGGGCTGGAGACCCAGTACTTC	TRBJ2-5	NA	NA	TRBV7-2
CASSEQGWNEQFF	TGCGCCAGCAGTGAACAGGGTTGGAATGAGCAGTTCTTC	TRBJ2-1	NA	NA	TRBV10-1
CASSQEGLAGVEQFF	TGCGCCAGCAGCCAAGAGGGACTAGCGGGAGTTGAGCAGTTCTTC	TRBJ2-1	NA	TRBD2	TRBV4-1
CATSRVVGARSNQPQHF	TGTGCCACCAGCAGAGTAGTTGGGGCCAGGAGCAATCAGCCCCAGCATTTT	TRBJ1-5	NA	NA	TRBV15
CASRSDSGAGGEQFF	TGTGCCAGCAGGTCGGACTCGGGAGCGGGGGGTGAGCAGTTCTTC	TRBJ2-1	NA	TRBD2	TRBV2
CATSGGPSGAPMNEQFF	TGTGCCACCAGTGGTGGGCCTAGCGGGGCCCCAATGAATGAGCAGTTCTTC	TRBJ2-1	NA	TRBD2	TRBV24-1
CASSLDGGDADTQYF	TGTGCCAGCAGCTTAGATGGCGGGGATGCAGATACGCAGTATTTT	TRBJ2-3	NA	NA	TRBV3-1/TRBV3-2
CASSRTGDGYTF	TGTGCCAGCAGTCGGACAGGGGACGGCTACACCTTC	TRBJ1-2	NA	TRBD1	TRBV7-9
CASSPRTGTDQPQHF	TGTGCCAGCAGCCCCCGGACAGGGACAGATCAGCCCCAGCATTTT	TRBJ1-5	once	TRBD1	TRBV9
CASKRGFYEQYF	TGTGCCAGCAAACGAGGGTTCTACGAGCAGTACTTC	TRBJ2-7	NA	NA	TRBV6-5
CASSTELAGGPVLNEQFF	TGTGCCAGTAGCACCGAACTAGCGGGAGGGCCGGTTTTGAATGAGCAGTTCTTC	TRBJ2-1	NA	TRBD2	TRBV19
CASSFLQGAYNSPLHF	TGTGCCAGTAGTTTTCTGCAGGGGGCTTATAATTCACCCCTCCACTTT	TRBJ1-6	NA	TRBD1	TRBV19
CASRPSGQSYNEQFF	TGCGCCAGCAGACCCTCGGGACAGTCCTACAATGAGCAGTTCTTC	TRBJ2-1	NA	TRBD1	TRBV5-1
CASSQVRTGAKNIQYF	TGTGCCAGCAGCCAGGTGCGGACAGGGGCCAAAAACATTCAGTACTTC	TRBJ2-4	NA	TRBD1	TRBV4-2
CAISDYGGPSGNTIYF	TGTGCCATCAGTGATTATGGGGGCCCCTCTGGAAACACCATATATTTT	TRBJ1-3	NA	NA	TRBV10-3
CASSRRTNSGNTIYF	TGTGCCAGCAGCCGACGGACTAACTCTGGAAACACCATATATTTT	TRBJ1-3	NA	NA	TRBV28
CASSLVTGLNTEAFF	TGTGCCAGCAGCTTAGTTACAGGATTGAACACTGAAGCTTTCTTT	TRBJ1-1	NA	NA	TRBV7-9
CASSFGPTQGGYTF	TGTGCTAGCAGCTTCGGTCCTACCCAGGGGGGCTACACCTTC	TRBJ1-2	few	NA	TRBV7-7
CASSSWTRANTGELFF	TGTGCCAGCAGCTCTTGGACTAGGGCGAACACCGGGGAGCTGTTTTTT	TRBJ2-2	NA	TRBD2	TRBV5-4
CASSVVASRGDTQYF	TGTGCCAGCAGCGTAGTGGCTAGTCGCGGGGATACGCAGTATTTT	TRBJ2-3	NA	NA	TRBV9
CASSLSQGVDGYTF	TGTGCCAGCAGCTTATCCCAGGGGGTGGATGGCTACACCTTC	TRBJ1-2	NA	TRBD1	TRBV7-9
CASSPQRDRGANTEAFF	TGCGCCAGCAGCCCCCAACGGGACAGGGGGGCGAACACTGAAGCTTTCTTT	TRBJ1-1	NA	TRBD1	TRBV5-1
CASSLEVAGTGELFF	TGCGCCAGCAGCTTGGAGGTGGCGGGCACCGGGGAGCTGTTTTTT	TRBJ2-2	few	NA	TRBV5-1
CASSPTLWPQHF	TGTGCCAGCAGTCCTACCCTTTGGCCCCAGCATTTT	TRBJ1-5	NA	NA	TRBV6-6
CASSQEDWTGGNSPLHF	TGTGCCAGCAGCCAAGAAGATTGGACAGGGGGCAATTCACCCCTCCACTTT	TRBJ1-6	NA	TRBD1	TRBV3-1/TRBV3-2